This T cell receptor beta chain was observed in a study of cytotoxic CD8 clonotypes in ibrutinib-treated CLL. Sequencing was performed with immunoSEQ multiplex PCR; in TCRdb, only in-frame clones are kept and a portion is missing. Of about 72,000 clones detected, about two thirds appear once; the ten largest clones hold 5.7%. CDR3 length equals 14 residues. In germline, CDR1 is SGHKS, CDR2 YYEKEE (reference sequence). Trimming took 0 bases from V and 3 from J, leaving 10 bases between them. Sequencing used PBMCs, obtained after 12 months of ibrutinib treatment. The receptor comes from a human donor with chronic lymphocytic leukemia. J is TRBJ2-7 and V is TRBV5-5; no reliable D call. CDR3 DNA sequence: TGTGCCAGCAGCTTGGCCTGGGGTCTCTACGAGCAGTACTTC. It yields the protein CASSLAWGLYEQYF.